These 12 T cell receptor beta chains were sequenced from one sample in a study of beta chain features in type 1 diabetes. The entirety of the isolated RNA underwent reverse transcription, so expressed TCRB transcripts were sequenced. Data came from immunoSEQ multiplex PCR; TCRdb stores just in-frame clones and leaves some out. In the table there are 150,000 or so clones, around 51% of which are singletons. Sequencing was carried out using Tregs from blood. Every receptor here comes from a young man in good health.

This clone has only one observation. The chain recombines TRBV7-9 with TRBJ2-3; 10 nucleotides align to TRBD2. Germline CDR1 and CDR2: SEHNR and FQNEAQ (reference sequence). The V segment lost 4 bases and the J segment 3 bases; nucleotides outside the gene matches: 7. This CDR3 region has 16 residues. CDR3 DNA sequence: TGTGCCAGCAGCTCGACGACTAGCGGGTGGACAGATACGCAGTATTTT. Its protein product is CASSSTTSGWTDTQYF.

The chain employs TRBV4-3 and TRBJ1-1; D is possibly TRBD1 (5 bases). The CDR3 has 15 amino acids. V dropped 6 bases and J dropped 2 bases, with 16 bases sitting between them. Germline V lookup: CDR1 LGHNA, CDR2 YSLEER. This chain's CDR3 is CASRRNRRPNTEAFF. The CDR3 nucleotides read TGCGCCAGCAGGCGGAACAGGAGACCTAACACTGAAGCTTTCTTT.

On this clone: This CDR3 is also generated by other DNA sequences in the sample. The CDR3 DNA reads TGTGCCAGCAGGGACAGGGGGTCCGAGCAGTACTTC. Protein: CASRDRGSEQYF. J is TRBJ2-7 and V is TRBV6-1; TRBD1 aligns across 10 bases. CDR1 MNHNS and CDR2 SASEGT come from the germline V gene. Losses at the gene ends were 6 bases for V and 6 bases for J; bases not matched to a gene: 2. The CDR3 covers 12 residues.

CDR3 DNA: TGTGCCAGCAGTTATATAGCGGGATCAGATACGCAGTATTTT. Encoded protein: CASSYIAGSDTQYF. The chain links TRBV28 to TRBJ2-3, with 8 bases that match TRBD2. This CDR3 has 14 amino acids. From germline, CDR1 is MDHEN and CDR2 SYDVKM. The V gene end was trimmed by 4 bases and the J gene end by 4 bases; junction bases not matched to a gene: 4.

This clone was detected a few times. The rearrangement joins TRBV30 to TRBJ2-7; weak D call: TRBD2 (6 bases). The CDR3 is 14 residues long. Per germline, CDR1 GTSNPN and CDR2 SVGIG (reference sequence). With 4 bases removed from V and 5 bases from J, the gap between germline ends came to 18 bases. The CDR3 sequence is CAWINRDSGHEQYF. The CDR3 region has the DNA TGTGCCTGGATCAACCGGGACTCGGGCCACGAGCAGTACTTC.

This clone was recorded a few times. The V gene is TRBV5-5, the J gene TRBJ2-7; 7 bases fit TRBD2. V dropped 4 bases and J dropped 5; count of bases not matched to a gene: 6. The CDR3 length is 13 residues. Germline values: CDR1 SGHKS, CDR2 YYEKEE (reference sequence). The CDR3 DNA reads TGTGCCAGCAGCCCGGGACTACGCCACGAGCAGTACTTC. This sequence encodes CASSPGLRHEQYF.

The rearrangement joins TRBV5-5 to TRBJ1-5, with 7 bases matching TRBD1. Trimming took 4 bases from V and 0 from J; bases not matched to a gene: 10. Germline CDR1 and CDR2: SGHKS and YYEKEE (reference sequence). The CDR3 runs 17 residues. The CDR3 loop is CASSPRPDRVSNQPQHF. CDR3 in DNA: TGTGCCAGCAGCCCACGACCCGACAGGGTTAGCAATCAGCCCCAGCATTTT.

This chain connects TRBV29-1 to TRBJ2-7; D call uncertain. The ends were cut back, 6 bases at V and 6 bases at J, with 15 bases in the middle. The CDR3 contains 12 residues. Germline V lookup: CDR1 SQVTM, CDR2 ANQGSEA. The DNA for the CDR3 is TGCAGCGTCCACACTGAGGTCTCCGAGCAGTACTTC. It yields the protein CSVHTEVSEQYF.

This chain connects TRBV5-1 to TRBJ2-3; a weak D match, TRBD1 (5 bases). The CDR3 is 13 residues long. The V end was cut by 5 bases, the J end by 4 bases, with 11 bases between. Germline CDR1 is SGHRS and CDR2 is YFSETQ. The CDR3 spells CASREGDADTQYF. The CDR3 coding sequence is TGCGCCAGCAGAGAAGGGGATGCAGATACGCAGTATTTT.

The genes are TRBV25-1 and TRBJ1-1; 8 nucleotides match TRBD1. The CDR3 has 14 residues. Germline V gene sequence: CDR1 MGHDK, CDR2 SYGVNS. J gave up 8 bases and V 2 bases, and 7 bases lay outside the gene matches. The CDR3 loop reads CASSEMRQGAEAFF. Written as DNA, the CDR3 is TGTGCCAGCAGTGAAATGCGTCAGGGGGCCGAAGCTTTCTTT.

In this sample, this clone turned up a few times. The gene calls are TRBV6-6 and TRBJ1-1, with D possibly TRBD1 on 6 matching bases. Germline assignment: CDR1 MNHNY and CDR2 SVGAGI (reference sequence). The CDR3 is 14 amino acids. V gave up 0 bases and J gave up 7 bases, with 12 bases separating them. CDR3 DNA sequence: TGTGCCAGCAGTTACTCGGGGACACTAAATGAAGCTTTCTTT. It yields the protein CASSYSGTLNEAFF.

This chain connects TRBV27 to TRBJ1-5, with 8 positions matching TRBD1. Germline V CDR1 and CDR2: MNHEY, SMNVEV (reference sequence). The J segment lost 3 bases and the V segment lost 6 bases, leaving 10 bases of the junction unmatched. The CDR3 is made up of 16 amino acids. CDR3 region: CASSRKQGELNQPQHF. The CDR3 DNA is TGTGCCAGCAGCAGAAAACAGGGGGAACTCAATCAGCCCCAGCATTTT.